A single TCR beta chain is shown here with its context. The sample originates from a study of technical replicates of blood from a few donors. Sequencing used immunoSEQ multiplex PCR; TCRdb keeps in-frame clones, though not all of them. The data hold around 62,000 clones, with more than 95% observed a single time. V dropped 4 bases and J dropped 7; count of bases not matched to a gene: 9. The CDR3 has 15 amino acids. Per the germline V gene, CDR1 is MGHRA and CDR2 is YSYEKL. This sequence originates from a human donor in good health. J is TRBJ1-4 and V is TRBV4-1; TRBD1 matches 7 bases. Sequenced input: T cells isolated from PBMCs. DNA of the CDR3: TGCGCCAGCAGCCGGTTACAGGGGTTGAGTGAAAAACTGTTTTTT. It is translated as CASSRLQGLSEKLFF.